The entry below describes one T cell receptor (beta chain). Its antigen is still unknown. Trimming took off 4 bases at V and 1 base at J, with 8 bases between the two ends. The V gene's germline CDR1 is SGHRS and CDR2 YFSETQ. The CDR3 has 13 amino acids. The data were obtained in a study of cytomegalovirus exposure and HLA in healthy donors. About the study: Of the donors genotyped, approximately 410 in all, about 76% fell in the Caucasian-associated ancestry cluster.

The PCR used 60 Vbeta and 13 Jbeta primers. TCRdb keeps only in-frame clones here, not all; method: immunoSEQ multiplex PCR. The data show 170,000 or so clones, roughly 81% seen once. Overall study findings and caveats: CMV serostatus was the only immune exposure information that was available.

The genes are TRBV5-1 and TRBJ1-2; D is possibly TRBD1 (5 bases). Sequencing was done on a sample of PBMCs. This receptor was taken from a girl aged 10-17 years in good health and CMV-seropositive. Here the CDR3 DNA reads TGCGCCAGCAGCCAGGGCCATAACTATGGCTACACCTTC. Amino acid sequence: CASSQGHNYGYTF.